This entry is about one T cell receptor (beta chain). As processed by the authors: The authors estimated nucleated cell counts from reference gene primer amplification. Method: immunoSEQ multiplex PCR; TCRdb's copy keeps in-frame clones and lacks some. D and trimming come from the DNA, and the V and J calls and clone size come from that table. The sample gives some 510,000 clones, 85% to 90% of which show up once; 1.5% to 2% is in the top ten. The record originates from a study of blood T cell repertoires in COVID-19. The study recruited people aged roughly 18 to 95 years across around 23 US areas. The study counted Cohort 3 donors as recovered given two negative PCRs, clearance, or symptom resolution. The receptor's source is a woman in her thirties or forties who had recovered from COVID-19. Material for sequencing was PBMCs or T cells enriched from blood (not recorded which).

The CDR3 loop is CASSQDDRPRRYGYTF. CDR3 nucleotide sequence: TGCGCCAGCAGCCAAGATGACCGCCCTAGACGCTATGGCTACACCTTC. The chain uses TRBV4-3 and TRBJ1-2; D not resolved. The CDR3 runs 16 residues. From germline, CDR1 is LGHNA and CDR2 YSLEER. The V end lost 0 bases, the J end lost 4 bases, and 15 bases lay between the germline ends.